The 32 T cell receptor beta chains reported below all come from one sample, sequenced in a study of shared clonotypes between healthy human individuals. Measured with immunoSEQ multiplex PCR; TCRdb has only the in-frame clones, and not every one. The sample includes about 2.3 million clones, approximately 95% seen only once; the top ten take approximately 0.4%. The material sequenced was naive CD4+ T cells from PBMCs. Sample subset: CD45RA+ positively selected. The receptors were sampled from a man between 18 and 35 years old in good health. Some clones in this sample may be carry-over from other donors' samples.

The V gene is TRBV7-3, the J gene TRBJ2-2; D is unclear. V lost 4 bases to trimming and J lost 5 bases, with 8 bases between them. The CDR3 totals 13 residues. CDR1 and CDR2 from the germline V gene are SGHTA and FQGTGA. The CDR3 loop reads CASSSDGTGELFF. CDR3 DNA: TGTGCCAGCAGCTCCGACGGAACCGGGGAGCTGTTTTTT.

The genes are TRBV19 and TRBJ2-3, with 9 bases fitting TRBD2. With V trimmed by 7 bases and J by 4 bases, 9 bases remained unmatched. This CDR3 is built from 15 residues. Germline CDR1 reads LNHDA; CDR2 reads SQIVND (reference sequence). The CDR3 here is CASKVSSGISDTQYF. The CDR3 coding sequence is TGTGCCAGTAAGGTTTCTAGCGGGATCTCAGATACGCAGTATTTT.

This chain uses TRBV25-1 with TRBJ2-5, with TRBD2 matching 9 bases. The end of the DNA fits TRBJ2-7 better, so the J call may be wrong. The CDR3 is made up of 14 amino acids. Germline V gene lookup returns CDR1 MGHDK and CDR2 SYGVNS. CDR3 in DNA: TGTGCCAGCAGTGGAGGCGGGAGGGTCTACGAGCAGTACTTC. It yields the protein CASSGGGRVYEQYF.

The chain employs TRBV28 and TRBJ2-1, with no clear D. Trimming cost V 1 base and J 4 bases, with 5 bases left between them. The germline gives CDR1 MDHEN, CDR2 SYDVKM. CDR3 length equals 13 residues. CDR3 nucleotide sequence: TGTGCCAGCAGTTTATATTATTACAATGAGCAGTTCTTC. Residues: CASSLYYYNEQFF.

The chain links TRBV28 to TRBJ2-3, with TRBD2 matching over 7 bases. Germline CDR1 MDHEN, CDR2 SYDVKM. This CDR3 contains 14 residues. V shed 1 base, J shed 4 bases, and the junction held 2 bases outside the gene matches. The CDR3 DNA follows: TGTGCCAGCAGTTTATTGGGGGGGGCAGATACGCAGTATTTT. The encoded protein is CASSLLGGADTQYF.

The genes are TRBV18 and TRBJ2-1; 7 bases are shared with TRBD2. This CDR3 spans 16 amino acids. In germline, CDR1 is KGHSH, CDR2 LQKENI. J gave up 2 bases and V 4 bases, and 8 bases lay outside the gene matches. The CDR3 protein is CASSQPSGHTYNEQFF. CDR3 coding DNA: TGTGCCAGCTCACAACCTAGCGGACACACCTACAATGAGCAGTTCTTC.

This clone has just one count. This chain links TRBV28 with TRBJ1-6; 7 nucleotides align to TRBD1. V lost 6 bases, J lost 1 base, and 3 bases stayed unmatched. Germline loops: CDR1 MDHEN, CDR2 SYDVKM. This CDR3 is built from 15 residues. The CDR3 DNA reads TGTGCCAGCAGACAGGGGCGTTCCTATAATTCACCCCTCCACTTT. Amino acids: CASRQGRSYNSPLHF.

V and J are TRBV7-9 and TRBJ2-7; D call uncertain. Germline V CDR1 and CDR2: SEHNR, FQNEAQ (reference sequence). V lost 1 base, J lost 6 bases, and 22 bases lay in between. This CDR3 contains 17 residues. CDR3 region: CASSLGTRTLRPSEQYF. CDR3 bases: TGTGCCAGCAGCTTAGGTACCCGGACCCTTCGGCCCTCCGAGCAGTACTTC.

This sequence joins TRBV11-2 and TRBJ2-1, with TRBD2 identical over 14 bases. The CDR3 totals 18 residues. Trimming took 2 bases from V and 3 from J; bases not matched to a gene: 6. Germline V gene sequence: CDR1 SGHAT, CDR2 FQNNGV. CDR3 in DNA: TGTGCCAGCAGCTTAATCAAGGGACTAGCGGGAGTCTACAATGAGCAGTTCTTC. It specifies CASSLIKGLAGVYNEQFF.

The chain joins TRBV5-1 to TRBJ2-3, with a weak D call TRBD2 (5 bases). Germline V gives CDR1 SGHRS, CDR2 YFSETQ. Trimming removed 2 bases from V and 0 bases from J, with 10 bases in between. The CDR3 extends over 15 amino acids. In DNA form, the CDR3 reads TGCGCCAGCAGCTTCAGGCCTAGCAGCACAGATACGCAGTATTTT. It translates to CASSFRPSSTDTQYF.

CDR3 loop: CASSIAGTRGEKLFF. The CDR3 DNA reads as TGTGCCAGTAGTATAGCGGGGACACGGGGTGAAAAACTGTTTTTT. This sequence joins TRBV19 and TRBJ1-4, with D perhaps matching TRBD1 (6 bases). The germline V and J ends were trimmed by 1 base and 7 bases, with 13 bases remaining between them. Germline V CDR1 and CDR2: LNHDA, SQIVND (reference sequence). There are 15 residues in the CDR3. The full variable domain, with the rest looked up from reference TRBV19 and TRBJ1-4, is DGGITQSPKYLFRKEGQNVTLSCEQNLNHDAMYWYRQDPGQGLRLIYYSQIVNDFQKGDIAEGYSVSREKKESFPLTVTSAQKNPTAFYLCASSIAGTRGEKLFFGSGTQLSVL.

The V call is TRBV5-1, the J call TRBJ2-1; D is undetermined. This CDR3 is 14 amino acids long. Germline loops: CDR1 SGHRS, CDR2 YFSETQ. V lost 5 bases and J 7 bases, leaving 16 bases between the germline ends. CDR3 DNA: TGCGCCAGCAGTGTGCTTAGCCCTGGGAATGAGCAGTTCTTC. Protein: CASSVLSPGNEQFF.

This rearrangement joins TRBV5-1 to TRBJ2-5; a weak D match, TRBD2 (6 bases). Germline-derived CDR1 and CDR2 are SGHRS and YFSETQ. Trimming took off 0 bases at V and 2 bases at J, with 11 bases between the two ends. The CDR3 runs 15 residues. CDR3 nucleotides: TGCGCCAGCAGCTTGGTCCCGGGGGTGCAAGAGACCCAGTACTTC. Its protein is CASSLVPGVQETQYF.

This rearrangement joins TRBV19 to TRBJ1-5, with 9 bases aligning to TRBD1. Trimming took 2 bases from V and 9 from J; bases not matched to a gene: 14. This CDR3 has 17 amino acids. Germline V gene lookup returns CDR1 LNHDA and CDR2 SQIVND (reference sequence). CDR3 amino acids: CASSIRQGTGLNGPQHF. The CDR3 coding sequence is TGTGCCAGTAGTATAAGGCAGGGGACAGGGCTCAACGGGCCCCAGCATTTT. Combining the CDR3 with reference TRBV19 and TRBJ1-5 gives the whole variable domain DGGITQSPKYLFRKEGQNVTLSCEQNLNHDAMYWYRQDPGQGLRLIYYSQIVNDFQKGDIAEGYSVSREKKESFPLTVTSAQKNPTAFYLCASSIRQGTGLNGPQHFGDGTRLSIL.

The V gene is TRBV27, the J gene TRBJ1-2; 7 bases line up with TRBD1. The germline V gene encodes CDR1 MNHEY and CDR2 SMNVEV (reference sequence). This CDR3 region has 14 residues. Trimming at V came to 5 bases and at J to 7 bases, leaving 10 bases not matched to a gene. The CDR3 sequence: CASSPSRGWGGYTF. The CDR3 DNA reads as TGTGCCAGCAGTCCAAGCAGGGGGTGGGGTGGCTACACCTTC.

The chain recombines TRBV5-1 with TRBJ1-1, with D unresolved. V was cut by 4 bases and J by 13 bases, with 20 bases left in between. The CDR3 runs 13 residues. Germline CDR1 reads SGHRS; CDR2 reads YFSETQ. CDR3 region: CASSPNPERVGFF. The CDR3 nucleotides are TGCGCCAGCAGCCCTAACCCAGAGAGGGTTGGTTTCTTT.

In this sample, this clone turned up once. The rearrangement links TRBV6-1 to TRBJ2-3; no firm D call. The germline V and J ends were trimmed by 4 bases and 4 bases, with 9 bases remaining between them. Per germline, CDR1 MNHNS and CDR2 SASEGT. The CDR3 length is 13 residues. Written as DNA, the CDR3 is TGTGCCAGCAGTGTGGGGTTCCCAGATACGCAGTATTTT. Translated: CASSVGFPDTQYF.

On this clone itself: Other DNA sequences within the sample encode an identical CDR3. The rearrangement uses TRBV20-1 and TRBJ1-2; D not resolved. CDR3 length equals 10 residues. The V end was cut by 4 bases, the J end by 2 bases, with 2 bases between. The V gene's germline CDR1 is DFQATT and CDR2 SNEGSKA (reference sequence). The CDR3 region is CSATNYGYTF. In nucleotides, the CDR3 is TGCAGTGCTACGAACTATGGCTACACCTTC.

The gene calls are TRBV6-4 and TRBJ2-1; 13 nucleotides agree with TRBD2. Unmatched junction bases numbered 6, after V lost 3 bases and J lost 10 bases. Germline-derived CDR1 and CDR2 are MRHNA and SNTAGT. CDR3 length equals 15 residues. The CDR3 region has the DNA TGTGCCAGCAGTGAGGGACTAGCGGGATCGGGGGAGCAGTTCTTC. It specifies CASSEGLAGSGEQFF.

The CDR3 loop is CASSRTRRNIQYF. The CDR3 DNA follows: TGCGCCAGCAGCCGGACACGGAGGAACATTCAGTACTTC. The chain couples TRBV23-1 to TRBJ2-4; tentatively, D is TRBD1 or TRBD2 (5 bases each). TRBV23-1 is an ORF, with its function uncertain. V gave up 6 bases and J gave up 7 bases, with 13 bases separating them. The CDR3 sequence is 13 residues long.

The V call is TRBV5-1, the J call TRBJ2-7; 8 nucleotides agree with TRBD2. The V gene's germline CDR1 is SGHRS and CDR2 YFSETQ. The J segment lost 4 bases and the V segment lost 0 bases, leaving 9 bases of the junction unmatched. The CDR3 length is 16 residues. The CDR3 protein is CASSLAASGSKYEQYF. DNA of the CDR3: TGCGCCAGCAGCTTGGCCGCTAGCGGGTCTAAATACGAGCAGTACTTC. The complete variable domain, with remaining parts taken from reference TRBV5-1 and TRBJ2-7, reads KAGVTQTPRYLIKTRGQQVTLSCSPISGHRSVSWYQQTPGQGLQFLFEYFSETQRNKGNFPGRFSGRQFSNSRSEMNVSTLELGDSALYLCASSLAASGSKYEQYFGPGTRLTVT.

The chain has TRBV28 and TRBJ2-3; 9 nucleotides agree with TRBD1. V lost 3 bases and J lost 4; bases outside the gene matches: 8. Germline lookup yields CDR1 MDHEN and CDR2 SYDVKM. The CDR3 sequence is 16 residues long. DNA for the CDR3: TGTGCCAGCAGTTTCCCGACAGGGGGTATATCAGATACGCAGTATTTT. Protein: CASSFPTGGISDTQYF. Looking up the rest from reference TRBV28 and TRBJ2-3 gives the full variable domain: DVKVTQSSRYLVKRTGEKVFLECVQDMDHENMFWYRQDPGLGLRLIYFSYDVKMKEKGDIPEGYSVSREKKERFSLILESASTNQTSMYLCASSFPTGGISDTQYFGPGTRLTVL.

The table lists this clone with a count of one. This chain uses TRBV2 with TRBJ2-2; 9 bases are a match to TRBD1. Germline CDR1 and CDR2: SNHLY and FYNNEI. The CDR3 extends over 15 amino acids. The J segment lost 5 bases and the V segment lost 6 bases, leaving 7 bases of the junction unmatched. This CDR3 is CASRLDRGGTGELFF. As DNA, the CDR3 is TGTGCCAGCAGGCTGGACAGGGGTGGAACCGGGGAGCTGTTTTTT.

This chain joins TRBV6-1 and TRBJ2-7; D uncertain. Germline CDR1 and CDR2: MNHNS and SASEGT. The CDR3 runs to 12 residues. Trimming shortened V by 8 bases and J by 1 base, and 9 bases separated the two germline ends. CDR3 bases: TGTGCCAGCTGGGATTATTCCTACGAGCAGTACTTC. The encoded protein is CASWDYSYEQYF.

The chain recombines TRBV5-1 with TRBJ2-5, with TRBD2 matching over 7 bases. Germline V gives CDR1 SGHRS, CDR2 YFSETQ. The junction had 4 bases not matched to a gene; V was cut back by 2 bases and J by 3 bases. The CDR3 has 14 amino acids. CDR3 amino acids: CASSFNAGEETQYF. The DNA for the CDR3 is TGCGCCAGCAGCTTTAACGCGGGAGAAGAGACCCAGTACTTC.

The CDR3 bases are TGCGCCAGCAGCTCCCCGGGACAGGGGCACGAGCAGTACTTC. Encoded protein: CASSSPGQGHEQYF. This chain connects TRBV5-1 to TRBJ2-7; TRBD1 aligns across 10 bases. Germline values: CDR1 SGHRS, CDR2 YFSETQ. V dropped 3 bases and J dropped 5; count of bases not matched to a gene: 5. The CDR3 covers 14 residues.

This chain uses TRBV5-6 with TRBJ1-5, with 9 bases identical to TRBD1. The junction had 5 bases not matched to a gene; V was cut back by 1 base and J by 6 bases. Per germline, CDR1 SGHDT and CDR2 YYEEEE. This CDR3 contains 15 residues. For the CDR3, the DNA is TGTGCCAGCAGCTTGTGGACAGGGGTCAGTCAGCCCCAGCATTTT. This gives the protein CASSLWTGVSQPQHF.

This chain uses TRBV19 with TRBJ1-1; D possibly corresponds to TRBD1 (5 bases). From germline, CDR1 is LNHDA and CDR2 SQIVND (reference sequence). The V gene lost 5 bases and the J gene lost 6 bases, with 16 bases spanning the gap. The CDR3 runs to 14 residues. CDR3: CASSQRGGDAEAFF. For the CDR3, the DNA is TGTGCCAGTAGTCAGAGGGGAGGGGACGCTGAAGCTTTCTTT.

V usage is TRBV19 and J usage is TRBJ2-3, with a weak D call TRBD1 (6 bases). Germline values: CDR1 LNHDA, CDR2 SQIVND (reference sequence). Trimming shortened V by 2 bases and J by 3 bases, and 21 bases separated the two germline ends. This CDR3 is 18 amino acids long. CDR3 in DNA: TGTGCCAGTAGTATAAGGCACGGACAGTCGAGGAGGACAGATACGCAGTATTTT. This gives the protein CASSIRHGQSRRTDTQYF.

This rearrangement joins TRBV5-4 to TRBJ2-7; possible D gene TRBD2, 6 bases. The CDR3 extends over 16 amino acids. Trimming left V 4 bases short and J 3 bases short, with 20 bases between. Per germline, CDR1 SGHNT and CDR2 YYREEE (reference sequence). The CDR3 DNA reads TGTGCCAGCAGCCCCTCAGGTAGCGGAACAATCTACGAGCAGTACTTC. It translates to CASSPSGSGTIYEQYF.

The J gene is TRBJ2-3, the V gene TRBV9, with D perhaps being TRBD1 or TRBD2 (6 bases each). Trimming took off 4 bases at V and 4 bases at J, with 16 bases between the two ends. Germline lookup yields CDR1 SGDLS and CDR2 YYNGEE. The CDR3 runs 15 residues. CDR3 bases: TGTGCCAGCAGCCTCATGCAAGGGGGGCCAGATACGCAGTATTTT. This encodes CASSLMQGGPDTQYF.

The CDR3 protein is CASRTGTGGYGYTF. The CDR3 coding sequence is TGTGCCAGCAGGACCGGGACAGGGGGATATGGCTACACCTTC. The chain recombines TRBV2 with TRBJ1-2, with TRBD1 matching over 11 bases. The trim removed 6 bases at V and 5 bases at J, leaving 5 bases unmatched. Germline CDR1 reads SNHLY; CDR2 reads FYNNEI. The CDR3 has 14 residues.